The rows below give T cell receptor beta chains drawn from one sample of a study of blood T cell repertoires in COVID-19. Assay used: immunoSEQ multiplex PCR; TCRdb lists only in-frame clones, some missing. The profile shows fewer than 110,000 clones, 80% to 90% of them singletons. Specimen: peripheral blood. The receptors here all came from a man between 35 and 55 years old with active or convalescent COVID-19. Both conserved end residues are part of each CDR3.

>TRBJ1-1|TRBV7-9
CASSAGLGTEAFF
>TRBJ2-2|TRBV4-2
CASSLSGSTTGELFF
>TRBJ1-1|TRBV5-6
CASSLAAGGPNTEAFF
>TRBJ1-3|TRBV5-1
CASRQGAKGNTIYF
>TRBJ1-2|TRBV3-1/TRBV3-2
CASSQSGKVYTF
>TRBJ2-7|TRBV9
CASSSGGVGAFPTPHEQYF
>TRBJ2-7|TRBV7-2
CASSPTSGSYHEQYF
>TRBJ2-5|TRBV3-1/TRBV3-2
CASSQPRSQYF
>TRBJ2-2|TRBV5-4
CASSSGQGANTGELFF
>TRBJ1-3|TRBV7-9
CASSLGGQFSGNTIYF
>TRBJ1-5|TRBV28
CASSWAGRSNQPQHF
>TRBJ2-7|TRBV6-4
CASSTLSGTSGRIYYEQYF
>TRBJ2-7|TRBV6-5
CASRRLLSSYEQYF
>TRBJ2-7|TRBV24-1
CATSGAGTYEQYF
>TRBJ2-7|TRBV30
CAWERQGIYEQYF
>TRBJ2-3|TRBV7-8
CASSLGSARLAGGLTYF
>TRBJ1-1|TRBV6-5
CASSSGTANTEAFF
>TRBJ1-2|TRBV13
CASSFWTGSKGYTF
>TRBJ2-1|TRBV5-6
CASSLDRQDEQFF
>TRBJ1-5|TRBV5-8
CASSGRVPPWHF
>TRBJ1-2|TRBV19
CASSRQEYGYTF
>TRBJ2-7|TRBV18
CASSLTSSYEQYF
>TRBJ2-1|TRBV6-5
CASSSMSSYNEQFF
>TRBJ1-5|TRBV6-5
CASSLGGHGNQPQHF
>TRBJ2-2|TRBV27
CASSFTAGTGELFF
>TRBJ2-1|TRBV4-3
CASSQDRTYSSYNEQFF
>TRBJ1-1|TRBV7-3
CASSPVVNTEAFF
>TRBJ2-5|TRBV19
CASSIYFSRGQETQYF
>TRBJ1-4|TRBV5-1
CASSLSSGSEKLFF
>TRBJ1-2|TRBV5-1
CASSLGQGGYGYTF
>TRBJ2-3|TRBV18
CASSPQWGGTDTQYF
>TRBJ2-2|TRBV7-8
CASSYGLRTGELFF
>TRBJ1-5|TRBV28
CASSLGAGGRNQPQHF